The next 5 T cell receptor beta chains were all read from a single sample in a study of PD-L1 blockade in urothelial cancer. TCRdb's copy holds only in-frame clones and misses some; the assay was immunoSEQ multiplex PCR. Seen here are 25,000 to 40,000 clones, about 79% observed once, and the top ten hold around 30%. Here the sequenced sample was PBMCs, taken around atezolizumab (anti-PD-L1) treatment. The receptors stem from a man aged 55 to 70 with urothelial cancer.

This chain joins TRBV7-2 and TRBJ1-1, with 9 bases lining up with TRBD1. This CDR3 comprises 16 residues. Germline V gives CDR1 SGHTA, CDR2 FQGNSA. The V segment lost 5 bases and the J segment 7 bases; nucleotides outside the gene matches: 14. CDR3 sequence reads: CASSPLQGQGIFEAFF. The CDR3 coding sequence is TGTGCCAGCAGCCCCCTCCAGGGACAGGGAATTTTTGAAGCTTTCTTT.

The chain is built from TRBV4-2 and TRBJ2-3, with 10 positions matching TRBD2. V lost 0 bases and J lost 8; bases outside the gene matches: 8. Per the germline V gene, CDR1 is LGHNA and CDR2 is YNFKEQ. This CDR3 is built from 16 residues. Written as DNA, the CDR3 is TGTGCCAGCAGCCAAGAGGGACTAGCGTCGGGGGGTACGCAGTATTTT. It codes for CASSQEGLASGGTQYF.

V and J are TRBV5-1 and TRBJ1-4, with TRBD1 identical over 7 bases. The CDR3 sequence is 13 residues long. The V segment lost 0 bases and the J segment 8 bases; nucleotides outside the gene matches: 1. The germline V gene has CDR1 SGHRS and CDR2 YFSETQ. This CDR3 is CASSLVDREKLFF. CDR3 bases: TGCGCCAGCAGCTTGGTGGACAGGGAAAAACTGTTTTTT.

The chain recombines TRBV5-4 with TRBJ2-7; 10 bases are shared with TRBD1. From germline, CDR1 is SGHNT and CDR2 YYREEE (reference sequence). The J segment lost 0 bases and the V segment lost 4 bases, leaving 10 bases of the junction unmatched. The CDR3 runs to 17 residues. As DNA, the CDR3 is TGTGCCAGCAGCGTGGGACAGGGGCCACTCAGCTCCTACGAGCAGTACTTC. It specifies CASSVGQGPLSSYEQYF.

The J gene is TRBJ2-7, the V gene TRBV27, with TRBD1 as a possible D gene (5 bases). Trimming removed 5 bases at V and 3 bases at J, with 20 bases between. CDR1 and CDR2 from the germline V gene are MNHEY and SMNVEV (reference sequence). The CDR3 sequence is 16 residues long. CDR3 coding DNA: TGTGCCAGCAGTCCAGAAGGGGCCCTATCGGTCTACGAGCAGTACTTC. This sequence encodes CASSPEGALSVYEQYF.